These T cell receptor beta chains were read from a single sample in a study of blood T cell repertoires in COVID-19. Produced via immunoSEQ multiplex PCR; TCRdb's table is partial and in-frame only. Of 120,000 to 150,000 clones listed, 70% to 90% are singletons. Sequencing was performed on PBMCs or T cells enriched from blood (not recorded which). These receptors originate from a woman in her twenties or thirties with acute COVID-19. Both conserved end residues are part of each CDR3. Each record gives: J gene, V gene, clone size, D gene, CDR3 protein, CDR3 DNA. The D gene is left open where the match is weak. Not all rows give a size; the values are once, few, many and, for expanded clones, a class.

j_gene: TRBJ2-7
v_gene: TRBV6-5
abundance: .
d_gene: .
CDR3aa: CASSYSPRGSYEQYF
CDR3nt: TGTGCCAGCAGTTACTCACCCAGGGGTTCCTACGAGCAGTACTTC

j_gene: TRBJ2-2
v_gene: TRBV7-2
abundance: few
d_gene: .
CDR3aa: CASSLGPPPSTGELFF
CDR3nt: TGTGCCAGCAGCTTAGGTCCACCCCCGAGCACCGGGGAGCTGTTTTTT

j_gene: TRBJ1-1
v_gene: TRBV28
abundance: .
d_gene: TRBD1
CDR3aa: CASSLASGDRAFLNTEAFF
CDR3nt: TGTGCCAGCAGTTTAGCTTCAGGGGACAGGGCTTTTTTGAACACTGAAGCTTTCTTT

j_gene: TRBJ1-2
v_gene: TRBV29-1
abundance: .
d_gene: TRBD1
CDR3aa: CSVADRGTYGYTF
CDR3nt: TGCAGCGTTGCGGACAGGGGAACCTATGGCTACACCTTC

j_gene: TRBJ2-5
v_gene: TRBV4-1
abundance: .
d_gene: TRBD2
CDR3aa: CASSQERDAGAPRGTQYF
CDR3nt: TGCGCCAGCAGCCAAGAACGGGATGCGGGAGCGCCTCGGGGGACCCAGTACTTC

j_gene: TRBJ2-1
v_gene: TRBV5-4
abundance: .
d_gene: TRBD1
CDR3aa: CASSPRTGTYNEQFF
CDR3nt: TGTGCCAGCAGCCCAAGGACAGGGACCTACAATGAGCAGTTCTTC

j_gene: TRBJ2-7
v_gene: TRBV30
abundance: once
d_gene: TRBD2
CDR3aa: CAWSSPPWRESVYEQYF
CDR3nt: TGTGCCTGGAGTTCTCCCCCCTGGCGGGAGAGTGTGTACGAGCAGTACTTC

j_gene: TRBJ1-1
v_gene: TRBV18
abundance: .
d_gene: TRBD1
CDR3aa: CASSLHPMDRPGITAFF
CDR3nt: TGTGCCAGCTCACTTCACCCCATGGACAGGCCTGGTATTACGGCTTTCTTT

j_gene: TRBJ2-5
v_gene: TRBV19
abundance: .
d_gene: TRBD1
CDR3aa: CASRRTGEQETQYF
CDR3nt: TGTGCCAGTAGGAGGACAGGGGAACAGGAGACCCAGTACTTC

j_gene: TRBJ2-5
v_gene: TRBV25-1
abundance: .
d_gene: TRBD1
CDR3aa: CASSEMGQGGQETQYF
CDR3nt: TGTGCCAGCAGTGAAATGGGACAGGGTGGCCAAGAGACCCAGTACTTC

j_gene: TRBJ2-5
v_gene: TRBV19
abundance: .
d_gene: .
CDR3aa: CATHPQGSETQYF
CDR3nt: TGTGCCACCCACCCACAGGGTAGCGAGACCCAGTACTTC

j_gene: TRBJ2-3
v_gene: TRBV5-6
abundance: .
d_gene: TRBD2
CDR3aa: CASSPRGLAGDGDTQYF
CDR3nt: TGTGCCAGCAGCCCCAGGGGACTAGCGGGAGATGGAGATACGCAGTATTTT

j_gene: TRBJ2-2
v_gene: TRBV4-3
abundance: .
d_gene: .
CDR3aa: CASSQERGTGELFF
CDR3nt: TGCGCCAGCAGCCAAGAAAGGGGAACCGGGGAGCTGTTTTTT

j_gene: TRBJ2-7
v_gene: TRBV7-3
abundance: .
d_gene: TRBD2
CDR3aa: CASSLGLAGDGRRYEQYF
CDR3nt: TGTGCCAGCAGCCTGGGACTAGCGGGAGACGGGCGCAGGTACGAGCAGTACTTC

j_gene: TRBJ1-1
v_gene: TRBV10-3
abundance: .
d_gene: TRBD1
CDR3aa: CAISGKGANTEAFF
CDR3nt: TGTGCCATCAGTGGGAAGGGGGCGAACACTGAAGCTTTCTTT

j_gene: TRBJ2-7
v_gene: TRBV9
abundance: .
d_gene: .
CDR3aa: CASSSGRDMAYEQYF
CDR3nt: TGTGCCAGCAGCTCAGGCAGGGACATGGCCTACGAGCAGTACTTC

j_gene: TRBJ1-1
v_gene: TRBV6-2/TRBV6-3
abundance: .
d_gene: .
CDR3aa: CASSLGQRKAFF
CDR3nt: TGTGCCAGCAGCCTCGGACAGCGAAAAGCTTTCTTT

j_gene: TRBJ2-3
v_gene: TRBV6-4
abundance: .
d_gene: .
CDR3aa: CASSDSKGDTDTQYF
CDR3nt: TGTGCCAGCAGTGACTCGAAAGGGGACACAGATACGCAGTATTTT

j_gene: TRBJ1-2
v_gene: TRBV27
abundance: .
d_gene: .
CDR3aa: CASRGGSSKYGYTF
CDR3nt: TGTGCCAGCAGAGGAGGGAGCTCAAAATATGGCTACACCTTC

j_gene: TRBJ1-1
v_gene: TRBV10-1
abundance: .
d_gene: .
CDR3aa: CASSESGGSRTEAFF
CDR3nt: TGCGCCAGCAGTGAGTCCGGGGGAAGTCGCACTGAAGCTTTCTTT

j_gene: TRBJ2-3
v_gene: TRBV15
abundance: .
d_gene: TRBD2
CDR3aa: CATSRAGLAGKETDTQYF
CDR3nt: TGTGCCACCAGCAGGGCTGGACTAGCGGGAAAGGAAACAGATACGCAGTATTTT

j_gene: TRBJ1-3
v_gene: TRBV18
abundance: few
d_gene: TRBD1
CDR3aa: CASSPTGDGNTIYF
CDR3nt: TGTGCCAGCTCACCCACAGGGGACGGAAACACCATATATTTT

j_gene: TRBJ2-1
v_gene: TRBV4-3
abundance: .
d_gene: TRBD1
CDR3aa: CASSHYSDRGSGSYNEQFF
CDR3nt: TGCGCCAGCAGCCACTATTCAGACAGGGGCTCCGGCTCCTACAATGAGCAGTTCTTC

j_gene: TRBJ2-3
v_gene: TRBV18
abundance: few
d_gene: TRBD2
CDR3aa: CASSPVLAEDTQYF
CDR3nt: TGTGCCAGCTCACCAGTGCTAGCGGAAGATACGCAGTATTTT

j_gene: TRBJ2-7
v_gene: TRBV5-1
abundance: .
d_gene: .
CDR3aa: CASSLAGRKGSYEQYF
CDR3nt: TGCGCCAGCAGCTTGGCCGGCAGGAAGGGGTCCTACGAGCAGTACTTC

j_gene: TRBJ2-7
v_gene: TRBV27
abundance: .
d_gene: TRBD2
CDR3aa: CASSLSGRYEQYF
CDR3nt: TGTGCCAGCAGTCTTAGCGGGAGGTACGAGCAGTACTTC

j_gene: TRBJ2-1
v_gene: TRBV7-3
abundance: .
d_gene: TRBD2
CDR3aa: CASSLTGGGRSEQFF
CDR3nt: TGTGCCAGCAGCTTAACGGGTGGCGGGAGAAGTGAGCAGTTCTTC

j_gene: TRBJ1-5
v_gene: TRBV7-2
abundance: .
d_gene: TRBD1
CDR3aa: CASSLDRGDQPQHF
CDR3nt: TGTGCCAGCAGCCTGGACAGGGGGGATCAGCCCCAGCATTTT

j_gene: TRBJ1-5
v_gene: TRBV18
abundance: .
d_gene: .
CDR3aa: CASSSGSNQPQHF
CDR3nt: TGTGCCAGCTCATCAGGTAGCAATCAGCCCCAGCATTTT

j_gene: TRBJ2-7
v_gene: TRBV2
abundance: .
d_gene: .
CDR3aa: CASSRQAYEQYF
CDR3nt: TGTGCCAGCAGCCGACAGGCCTACGAGCAGTACTTC

j_gene: TRBJ1-1
v_gene: TRBV4-1
abundance: .
d_gene: .
CDR3aa: CASNGGGGVGNTEAFF
CDR3nt: TGCGCCAGCAACGGAGGGGGGGGCGTTGGGAACACTGAAGCTTTCTTT

j_gene: TRBJ2-7
v_gene: TRBV18
abundance: few
d_gene: TRBD1
CDR3aa: CASSGDRGSYEQYF
CDR3nt: TGTGCCAGCTCCGGGGACAGGGGCTCCTACGAGCAGTACTTC

j_gene: TRBJ2-1
v_gene: TRBV7-2
abundance: .
d_gene: .
CDR3aa: CASSLAGGGSSYNEQFF
CDR3nt: TGTGCCAGCAGCTTAGCGGGAGGGGGGAGCTCCTACAATGAGCAGTTCTTC

j_gene: TRBJ1-1
v_gene: TRBV28
abundance: .
d_gene: TRBD1
CDR3aa: CASSLTGVTEAFF
CDR3nt: TGTGCCAGCAGCCTTACAGGGGTCACTGAAGCTTTCTTT

j_gene: TRBJ2-2
v_gene: TRBV18
abundance: .
d_gene: .
CDR3aa: CASSPTQGMATGELFF
CDR3nt: TGTGCCAGCTCACCAACCCAGGGGATGGCCACCGGGGAGCTGTTTTTT

j_gene: TRBJ1-2
v_gene: TRBV18
abundance: .
d_gene: .
CDR3aa: CASSPKGANYGYTF
CDR3nt: TGTGCCAGCTCACCAAAGGGGGCTAACTATGGCTACACCTTC

j_gene: TRBJ2-7
v_gene: TRBV11-2
abundance: .
d_gene: TRBD2
CDR3aa: CASSLGLAGAYEQYF
CDR3nt: TGTGCCAGCAGCTTAGGACTAGCGGGTGCCTACGAGCAGTACTTC

j_gene: TRBJ1-3
v_gene: TRBV28
abundance: .
d_gene: TRBD1
CDR3aa: CASSLGGGQGITIYF
CDR3nt: TGTGCCAGCAGTTTAGGGGGGGGACAGGGCATCACCATATATTTT

j_gene: TRBJ2-1
v_gene: TRBV10-3
abundance: once
d_gene: .
CDR3aa: CAISESGSGKTYNEQFF
CDR3nt: TGTGCCATCAGTGAGTCGGGCTCTGGAAAGACCTACAATGAGCAGTTCTTC

j_gene: TRBJ2-7
v_gene: TRBV6-2/TRBV6-3
abundance: few
d_gene: TRBD2
CDR3aa: CASSYGLAGAYEQYF
CDR3nt: TGTGCCAGCAGTTACGGACTAGCGGGAGCCTACGAGCAGTACTTC

j_gene: TRBJ2-5
v_gene: TRBV19
abundance: .
d_gene: TRBD2
CDR3aa: CASSIGLAEGETQYF
CDR3nt: TGTGCCAGTAGTATTGGCCTAGCGGAAGGAGAGACCCAGTACTTC

j_gene: TRBJ2-2
v_gene: TRBV3-1/TRBV3-2
abundance: few
d_gene: TRBD2
CDR3aa: CASSPGGAGELFF
CDR3nt: TGTGCCAGCAGCCCGGGAGGGGCTGGGGAGCTGTTTTTT

j_gene: TRBJ2-7
v_gene: TRBV11-2
abundance: .
d_gene: .
CDR3aa: CASSLSVFEQYF
CDR3nt: TGTGCCAGCAGCTTATCGGTGTTCGAGCAGTACTTC

j_gene: TRBJ2-1
v_gene: TRBV5-8
abundance: .
d_gene: TRBD2
CDR3aa: CASTPLAGGTYNEQFF
CDR3nt: TGTGCCAGCACCCCACTAGCGGGAGGAACCTACAATGAGCAGTTCTTC

j_gene: TRBJ1-1
v_gene: TRBV4-1
abundance: .
d_gene: .
CDR3aa: CASSQDSVTLRDEAFF
CDR3nt: TGCGCCAGCAGCCAAGATTCGGTGACACTTCGAGATGAAGCTTTCTTT

j_gene: TRBJ2-7
v_gene: TRBV2
abundance: .
d_gene: TRBD1
CDR3aa: CASRADRVRDSEQYF
CDR3nt: TGTGCCAGCAGGGCGGACAGGGTTAGAGATAGCGAGCAGTACTTC

j_gene: TRBJ1-5
v_gene: TRBV19
abundance: .
d_gene: .
CDR3aa: CASSIVDSLSNQPQHF
CDR3nt: TGTGCCAGTAGTATAGTTGACAGCTTATCCAATCAGCCCCAGCATTTT

j_gene: TRBJ2-5
v_gene: TRBV19
abundance: .
d_gene: .
CDR3aa: CASSIIGTQETQYF
CDR3nt: TGTGCCAGTAGTATTATTGGGACACAAGAGACCCAGTACTTC

j_gene: TRBJ2-1
v_gene: TRBV2
abundance: .
d_gene: TRBD2
CDR3aa: CASSESGSSYNEQFF
CDR3nt: TGTGCCAGCAGTGAAAGCGGGAGCTCCTACAATGAGCAGTTCTTC

j_gene: TRBJ2-2
v_gene: TRBV7-9
abundance: few
d_gene: TRBD1
CDR3aa: CASSLGDRASTGELFF
CDR3nt: TGTGCCAGCAGCTTAGGTGACAGGGCGAGCACCGGGGAGCTGTTTTTT

j_gene: TRBJ1-6
v_gene: TRBV28
abundance: .
d_gene: TRBD1
CDR3aa: CASLTGDRDGSPLHF
CDR3nt: TGTGCCAGCCTCACCGGGGACAGGGATGGTTCACCCCTCCACTTT

j_gene: TRBJ2-2
v_gene: TRBV28
abundance: .
d_gene: .
CDR3aa: CASSFTGWTGELFF
CDR3nt: TGTGCCAGCAGTTTCACCGGGTGGACCGGGGAGCTGTTTTTT

j_gene: TRBJ1-3
v_gene: TRBV4-3
abundance: .
d_gene: .
CDR3aa: CASSQDNHISGNTIYF
CDR3nt: TGCGCCAGCAGCCAAGACAATCACATCTCTGGAAACACCATATATTTT

j_gene: TRBJ1-6
v_gene: TRBV28
abundance: .
d_gene: .
CDR3aa: CASSDGQLNNSPLHF
CDR3nt: TGTGCCAGCAGTGATGGACAGCTTAATAATTCACCCCTCCACTTT

j_gene: TRBJ1-5
v_gene: TRBV28
abundance: .
d_gene: .
CDR3aa: CASRHNRDQFFQPQHF
CDR3nt: TGTGCCAGCAGACATAACAGGGACCAGTTCTTTCAGCCCCAGCATTTT

j_gene: TRBJ1-5
v_gene: TRBV6-5
abundance: .
d_gene: TRBD1
CDR3aa: CASSTGEPSNQPQHF
CDR3nt: TGTGCCAGCAGTACAGGGGAACCCTCCAATCAGCCCCAGCATTTT

j_gene: TRBJ2-5
v_gene: TRBV5-1
abundance: .
d_gene: TRBD2
CDR3aa: CASSLGLAGGYQETQYF
CDR3nt: TGCGCCAGCAGTCTGGGGCTAGCGGGAGGGTACCAAGAGACCCAGTACTTC

j_gene: TRBJ1-5
v_gene: TRBV19
abundance: .
d_gene: .
CDR3aa: CASSPGEGQPQHF
CDR3nt: TGTGCCAGTAGCCCCGGGGAAGGACAGCCCCAGCATTTT

j_gene: TRBJ2-5
v_gene: TRBV2
abundance: .
d_gene: .
CDR3aa: CARWDSPYQETQYF
CDR3nt: TGTGCCAGATGGGACTCGCCGTACCAAGAGACCCAGTACTTC